In this sample, the clone carrying this T cell receptor (beta chain) turned up a few times. The data derive from a study of blood T cell repertoires in COVID-19. In the study overall: Both acute and convalescent COVID-19 samples were obtained from the United States, Italy and Spain.

Between the trimmed V and J ends, which lost 1 base and 7 bases, there was a span of 4 bases. Germline CDR1 reads LNHDA; CDR2 reads SQIVND (reference sequence). CDR3 length equals 12 residues. As handled by the study authors: The authors estimated nucleated cell counts from reference gene primer amplification. Measured with immunoSEQ multiplex PCR; TCRdb has only the in-frame clones, and not every one. That table is the source of V, J and clone size, and D and trimming were worked out from the DNA. Of roughly 59,000 clones listed, approximately 82% are singletons. The V and J genes are TRBV19 and TRBJ2-2, with D unresolved. The origin of this receptor is an older man with acute or convalescent COVID-19. The sample consisted of peripheral blood. Written as DNA, the CDR3 is TGTGCCAGTAGTATAGGAGGCGGGGAGCTGTTTTTT. Its protein is CASSIGGGELFF. Variable domain in full (rest from reference TRBV19 and TRBJ2-2): DGGITQSPKYLFRKEGQNVTLSCEQNLNHDAMYWYRQDPGQGLRLIYYSQIVNDFQKGDIAEGYSVSREKKESFPLTVTSAQKNPTAFYLCASSIGGGELFFGEGSRLTVL.